What follows describes a single T cell receptor (beta chain). Its recognized antigen is unknown. Base qualities are not provided; no much larger clone lies one nucleotide away. The CDR3 runs 12 amino acids, cysteine and phenylalanine included. The kept DNA is CDR3 alone, 36 bases in frame from the first base. CDR1 and CDR2 (SGHTA, FQGNSA) derive from the germline V gene. The germline V end is reduced by 5 bases and the J end by 9 bases; junction bases left unmatched: 5. This sample is drawn from a study of blood T cells in healthy people across ages (dated by TCRdb to 2014 to 2015). Some background on the complete study: In model experiments, template switching captured roughly one uniquely barcoded TCR beta cDNA molecule for every two T cells. Donors of different ages were randomly distributed across sequencing lanes to avoid experimental bias. Two additional independent replicas of 1 million unique cDNA reads from the same blood draw were analyzed for two donors (one aged 18 to 30 and one aged 80 or older). Donors were grouped into four age groups: young (average 16 years), middle-aged (roughly 37), aged (approximately 58) and long-lived (less than 85). The study measured age-related changes in TCR beta repertoire diversity using deep sequencing normalized with unique cDNA molecular identifiers. Study-wide conclusions, independent of this receptor: Donor CMV infection status was unknown, potentially confounding age-related changes in expanded clonotypes. Observed TCR beta diversity correlated strongly with the percentage of naive T cells measured by flow cytometry. Compared with the aged group, the long-lived group had more naive CD4+ T cells, fewer expanded clones and increased TCR diversity, suggesting age selection. As age increased, observed TCR beta diversity per million T cells dropped in a roughly linear way, and a significant reduction was already evident by age approximately 40. Since profiling was done on bulk unsorted PBMCs, naive and antigen-experienced compartments could not be conclusively compared. Estimates of total diversity based on one million sequenced T cells were regarded as lower bounds and as underestimates.

The library was generated by 5' RACE. A second PCR of about 6 to 11 cycles was run with a J-beta primer mix and a sample-barcoded 5' primer. A unique molecular identifier was introduced onto each TCR beta cDNA molecule by a template-switch 5' adaptor carrying 12 random nucleotides. At least 2.5 million CDR3-containing paired-end reads were obtained from each sample. The Mint cDNA synthesis kit, primed by a TRBC-specific oligonucleotide, was used to synthesize first-strand cDNA from all RNA. All cDNA was treated with uracil-DNA glycosylase and then went through a first 18-cycle PCR with the universal primers M1SS and BC2_uni_R. As for how the authors treated the data: For normalization, 1 million high-quality reads were randomly selected from each sample, with every read carrying a distinct molecular identifier. Reads with shared molecular identifiers were discarded instead of being binned into consensus sequences. MiTCR, run with a Q25 quality threshold and the strictest error-elimination algorithm, handled CDR3 identification, clonotype clustering and error correction. A nonparametric unseen species model with Euler transformation was used to estimate lower-bound total TCR beta diversity. In TCRdb, the public reads were trimmed at Q25 with fastp and aligned with MiXCR, with productive beta chains retained. Every CDR3 protein is listed once, alongside the most common genes and DNA of its rows. The V and J calls reflect TCRdb's pipeline rather than the authors' work. This sample is represented by roughly 1.9 million distinct CDR3 sequences; around 42% of them were singletons. Clones ranked in the top ten supply 23% of the sample.

The donors were about 40 Caucasian individuals from Russia, aged roughly 6 to 90 years, who were systemically healthy. Each donor gave approximately 10 milliliters of peripheral blood, collected into EDTA-treated Vacutainer tubes. Ficoll-Paque density-gradient centrifugation was used to isolate PBMCs, with at least 7 million per sample. Total RNA was extracted from PBMCs with Trizol reagent, with at least 6 micrograms obtained per sample. Naive CD45RAhigh/CD27high T cell percentages were measured by flow cytometry on a PBMC aliquot from every donor. Sequenced material: blood. The sequence was obtained from a human donor in good health. The chain is assembled from TRBV7-2 and TRBJ1-1, with 8 bases matching TRBD1. The CDR3 reads as follows: CASSPGQGQAFF. The DNA sequence reads TGTGCCAGCAGCCCCGGACAGGGTCAAGCTTTCTTT.